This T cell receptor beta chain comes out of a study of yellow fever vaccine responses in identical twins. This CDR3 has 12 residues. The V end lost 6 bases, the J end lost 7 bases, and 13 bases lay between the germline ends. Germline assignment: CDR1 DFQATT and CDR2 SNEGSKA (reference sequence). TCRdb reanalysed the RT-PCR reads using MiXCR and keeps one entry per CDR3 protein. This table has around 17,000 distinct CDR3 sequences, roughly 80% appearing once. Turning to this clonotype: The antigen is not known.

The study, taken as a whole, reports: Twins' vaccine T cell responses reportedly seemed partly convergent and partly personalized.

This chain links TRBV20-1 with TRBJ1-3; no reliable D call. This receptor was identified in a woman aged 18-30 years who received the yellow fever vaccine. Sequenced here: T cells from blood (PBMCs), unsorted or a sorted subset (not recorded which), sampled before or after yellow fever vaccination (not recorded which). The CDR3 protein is CSAVPPDNTIYF. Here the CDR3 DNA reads TGCAGTGCAGTGCCCCCAGACAACACCATATATTTT.